This TCR beta chain was sequenced for a study of control samples from healthy donors and cancer patients. This clone was detected once. The V end was cut by 4 bases, the J end by 8 bases, with 9 bases between. The germline gives CDR1 LGHNA, CDR2 YNFKEQ. The CDR3 is made up of 13 amino acids. Produced via immunoSEQ multiplex PCR; TCRdb's table is partial and in-frame only. The repertoire has about 150,000 clones, roughly 90% of them found once; the top ten carry roughly 5%. This TCR was sampled from a man aged 25-45 years in good health. Sequencing was done on a sample of blood. The chain links TRBV4-2 to TRBJ1-6; D ambiguous. CDR3 protein: CASSRERDSPLHF. In DNA, the CDR3 is TGTGCCAGCAGCCGGGAGCGGGATTCACCCCTCCACTTT.